Listed below are T cell receptor beta chains from one sample, sequenced in a study of cytomegalovirus exposure and HLA in healthy donors. The method was immunoSEQ multiplex PCR; TCRdb's version includes in-frame clones alone and lacks a portion of them. The sample has about 250,000 clones, more than 75% seen once. The sequenced sample was PBMCs. All receptors derive from a young man in good health and CMV-seronegative. Both conserved end residues are part of each CDR3. D genes are given only for firm matches. Size tells how often a clone was seen (once, few, many) or the class of an expanded clone, and some rows leave it out.

D	size	V	J	DNA	CDR3
NA	NA	TRBV2	TRBJ2-1	TGTGCCAGCAGTGTGCTAGCGCATACGGATGAGCAGTTCTTC	CASSVLAHTDEQFF
TRBD1	NA	TRBV15	TRBJ2-5	TGTGCCACCAGCAGTTTGAGCGGGACAGGGAGGGAGACCCAGTACTTC	CATSSLSGTGRETQYF
NA	NA	TRBV5-1	TRBJ1-3	TGCGCCAGCAGCTTAAGCCCGGGTTCCGGAAACACCATATATTTT	CASSLSPGSGNTIYF
NA	NA	TRBV18	TRBJ1-5	TGTGCCAGCTCACCTACAGGATACAATCAGCCCCAGCATTTT	CASSPTGYNQPQHF
NA	once	TRBV7-9	TRBJ1-2	TGTGCCAGCAGCCGGGAAGACTATGGCTACACCTTC	CASSREDYGYTF
TRBD2	few	TRBV7-8	TRBJ2-7	TGTGCCAGCAGCCAAGGCCCTAGCGGGAGCTACGAGCAGTACTTC	CASSQGPSGSYEQYF
NA	NA	TRBV12-2	TRBJ2-7	TGTGCAAGTCGCTTATGTTCGGGACTAGCGGTCCACGACGAGCAGTACTTC	CASRLCSGLAVHDEQYF
NA	few	TRBV27	TRBJ1-6	TGTGCCAGCAGTTTATATCTCGACGGGGGTAATTCACCCCTCCACTTT	CASSLYLDGGNSPLHF
NA	NA	TRBV5-1	TRBJ2-7	TGCGCCAGCAGCTTGGAGGGCGGGATTAGCGAGCAGTACTTC	CASSLEGGISEQYF
TRBD1	NA	TRBV27	TRBJ1-2	TGTGCCAGCAGTTTAAGGGGGCAAAGGAATGGCTACACCTTC	CASSLRGQRNGYTF
TRBD2	NA	TRBV7-3	TRBJ2-1	TGTGCCAGCAGCAGGACTAGTTACAATGAGCAGTTCTTC	CASSRTSYNEQFF
TRBD2	once	TRBV10-1	TRBJ2-1	TGCGCCAGCAGTGACCCGACTAGCGGGGATTACAATGAGCAGTTCTTC	CASSDPTSGDYNEQFF
TRBD1	NA	TRBV19	TRBJ1-2	TGTGCCAGTACCACCCAAGGACAGGGGGCCTATGGCTACACCTTC	CASTTQGQGAYGYTF
NA	NA	TRBV7-9	TRBJ1-2	TGTGCCAGCAGCTTATCAGGGGCAAACTATGGCTACACCTTC	CASSLSGANYGYTF
NA	few	TRBV11-2	TRBJ2-1	TGTGCCAGCAGCTTAGAGCGCTCCTACAATGAGCAGTTCTTC	CASSLERSYNEQFF
NA	NA	TRBV7-9	TRBJ1-4	TGTGCCAGCAGCCATTCCCCCCCCAATGAAAAACTGTTTTTT	CASSHSPPNEKLFF
NA	NA	TRBV4-3	TRBJ2-7	TGCGCCAGCAGCCAACCGGGCTCCTACGAGCAGTACTTC	CASSQPGSYEQYF
TRBD1	NA	TRBV4-1	TRBJ1-6	TGCGCCAGCAGCCAAGAGGACAGGGAGGATTCACCCCTCCACTTT	CASSQEDREDSPLHF
TRBD1	NA	TRBV5-1	TRBJ2-7	TGCGCCAGCAGCCCGGGACAGCTTTACGAGCAGTACTTC	CASSPGQLYEQYF
TRBD2	few	TRBV27	TRBJ2-7	TGTGCCAGCAGTAGGACTAGCTCCTACGAGCAGTACTTC	CASSRTSSYEQYF
TRBD1	once	TRBV4-1	TRBJ1-2	TGCGCCAGCAGCCAAGTCGGGGGGGACAGGGTCTACGGCTACACCTTC	CASSQVGGDRVYGYTF
NA	NA	TRBV29-1	TRBJ2-7	TGCAGCGTTGTTGGAGTTTACGGATCCGACGAGCAGTACTTC	CSVVGVYGSDEQYF
TRBD1	NA	TRBV10-2	TRBJ2-7	TGCGCCATTATGACAGGGGAGACCTACGAGCAGTACTTC	CAIMTGETYEQYF
NA	NA	TRBV28	TRBJ2-7	TGTGCCAGCAGTTGGGCAGCGGGCGACGAGCAGTACTTC	CASSWAAGDEQYF
NA	NA	TRBV2	TRBJ2-7	TGTGCCAGCAGTGTGCAAGTTAGATCAGGGAATCCTACCTACGAGCAGTACTTC	CASSVQVRSGNPTYEQYF
TRBD2	NA	TRBV27	TRBJ2-5	TGTGCCAGCAGTTCCGACTGGGAGGGGGAGACCCAGTACTTC	CASSSDWEGETQYF
TRBD2	NA	TRBV5-4	TRBJ2-5	TGTGCCAGCAGCTTGGTAGCGGGGGGAAAAGAGACCCAGTACTTC	CASSLVAGGKETQYF
TRBD2	NA	TRBV27	TRBJ2-1	TGTGCCAGCAGTAAAACCGGGACTAGCGGTGTGGCCTACAATGAGCAGTTCTTC	CASSKTGTSGVAYNEQFF
TRBD1	NA	TRBV15	TRBJ1-1	TGTGCCACCAGCAGTACTAAATGGGGGACAGGAGAGAACACTGAAGCTTTCTTT	CATSSTKWGTGENTEAFF
NA	NA	TRBV30	TRBJ2-7	TGTGCCTGGAGTGTGGATGCAGGCGTCTACGAGCAGTACTTC	CAWSVDAGVYEQYF
TRBD2	NA	TRBV23-1	TRBJ2-3	TGCGCCAGCAGTCAACTAGCGGGCACAGATACGCAGTATTTT	CASSQLAGTDTQYF
NA	NA	TRBV2	TRBJ2-7	TGTGCCAGCAGTGATGTTGGGACTCCACCCGGGGACTACGAGCAGTACTTC	CASSDVGTPPGDYEQYF
TRBD2	few	TRBV7-2	TRBJ2-2	TGTGCCAGCAGCTTAGCGGCGGGAGGACTCGGGGAGCTGTTTTTT	CASSLAAGGLGELFF
NA	NA	TRBV6-5	TRBJ2-7	TGTGCCAGCAGTTCCTCCTCCGAGGTCCCCTACGAGCAGTACTTC	CASSSSSEVPYEQYF
TRBD1	NA	TRBV5-1	TRBJ2-7	TGCGCCAGCAGCCCCGGGACAGGGGGCGCTTCGCAGTACTTC	CASSPGTGGASQYF
NA	NA	TRBV7-9	TRBJ2-7	TGTGCCAGCAGCCGGTCTGGACAGCCTTCCTACGAGCAGTACTTC	CASSRSGQPSYEQYF
NA	NA	TRBV4-3	TRBJ1-6	TGCGCCAGCAGCCAAGCCAGGACACGGGCCTCACCCCTCCACTTT	CASSQARTRASPLHF
TRBD1	few	TRBV28	TRBJ1-6	TGTGCCAGCGGGGACAGGGGGCTTTCACCCCTCCACTTT	CASGDRGLSPLHF
TRBD2	NA	TRBV7-2	TRBJ2-3	TGTGCCAGCAGCCCGGGGGGTACGCAGTATTTT	CASSPGGTQYF
TRBD2	NA	TRBV11-2	TRBJ2-2	TGTGCCAGCAGCCGGACTAGCGGGTTCAGGGAGCTGTTTTTT	CASSRTSGFRELFF
NA	NA	TRBV4-3	TRBJ1-5	TGCGCCAGCAGCCAAGTTGGCTATCAGCCCCAGCATTTT	CASSQVGYQPQHF
NA	NA	TRBV28	TRBJ1-1	TGTGCCAGCAGTTTAGTCCCAGGCGTGAACACTGAAGCTTTCTTT	CASSLVPGVNTEAFF
TRBD2	NA	TRBV2	TRBJ2-3	TGTGCCAGCAGTGAGGGGCTAGCGGGGGGCGGAGATACGCAGTATTTT	CASSEGLAGGGDTQYF
NA	NA	TRBV6-5	TRBJ1-6	TGTGCCAGCAGTTACACGACGGGACCCCTCCACTTT	CASSYTTGPLHF
NA	NA	TRBV29-1	TRBJ2-5	TGCAGCGTTCAGGAAGGTGCCTCCCAGTACTTC	CSVQEGASQYF
TRBD1	NA	TRBV6-6	TRBJ1-6	TGTGCCAGCAGTTACTCGACAGGGAGGACCCTCCACTTT	CASSYSTGRTLHF
TRBD1	NA	TRBV25-1	TRBJ1-2	TGTGCCAGCAGTGACAGGGGGGAACCCACGAATACCTTC	CASSDRGEPTNTF
TRBD2	NA	TRBV4-3	TRBJ2-1	TGCGCCAGCAGCCAAGATCGGCCAGCGGGAACCTACAATGAGCAGTTCTTC	CASSQDRPAGTYNEQFF
NA	NA	TRBV29-1	TRBJ2-7	TGCAGCGGATTGTCGGCGGGCGGTCAGCAGTACTTC	CSGLSAGGQQYF
NA	once	TRBV4-1	TRBJ2-2	TGCGCCAGCAGCCAAGGATCCAGCACCGGGGAGCTGTTTTTT	CASSQGSSTGELFF